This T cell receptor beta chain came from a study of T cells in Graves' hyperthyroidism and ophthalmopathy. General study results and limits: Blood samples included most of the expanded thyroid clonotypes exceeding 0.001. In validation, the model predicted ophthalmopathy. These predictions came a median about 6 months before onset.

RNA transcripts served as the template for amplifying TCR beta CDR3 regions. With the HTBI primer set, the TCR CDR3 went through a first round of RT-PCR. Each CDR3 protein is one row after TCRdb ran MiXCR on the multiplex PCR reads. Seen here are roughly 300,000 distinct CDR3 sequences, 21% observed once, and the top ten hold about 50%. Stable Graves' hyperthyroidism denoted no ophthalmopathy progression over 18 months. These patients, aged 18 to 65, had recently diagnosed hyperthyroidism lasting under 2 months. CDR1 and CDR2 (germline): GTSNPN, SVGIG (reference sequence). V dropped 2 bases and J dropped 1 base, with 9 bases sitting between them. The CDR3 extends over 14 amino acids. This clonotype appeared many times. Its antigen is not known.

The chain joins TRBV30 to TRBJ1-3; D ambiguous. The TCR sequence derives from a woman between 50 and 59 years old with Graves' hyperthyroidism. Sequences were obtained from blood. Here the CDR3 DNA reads TGTGCCTGGAGTATGGGGTTATCTGGAAACACCATATATTTT. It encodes CAWSMGLSGNTIYF.